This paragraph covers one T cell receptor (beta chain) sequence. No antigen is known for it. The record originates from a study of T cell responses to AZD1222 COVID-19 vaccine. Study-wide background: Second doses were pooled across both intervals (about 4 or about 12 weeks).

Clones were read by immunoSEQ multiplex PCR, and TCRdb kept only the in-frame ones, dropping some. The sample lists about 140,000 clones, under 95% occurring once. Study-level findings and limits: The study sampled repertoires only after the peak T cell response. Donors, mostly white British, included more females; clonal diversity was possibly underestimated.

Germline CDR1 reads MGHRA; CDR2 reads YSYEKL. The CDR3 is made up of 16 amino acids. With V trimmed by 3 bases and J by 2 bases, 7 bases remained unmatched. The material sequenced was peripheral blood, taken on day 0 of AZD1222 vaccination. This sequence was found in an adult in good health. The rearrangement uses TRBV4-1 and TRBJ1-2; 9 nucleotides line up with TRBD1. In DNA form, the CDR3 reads TGCGCCAGCAGCCAGCATGGACAGGGGAAAAACTATGGCTACACCTTC. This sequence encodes CASSQHGQGKNYGYTF.